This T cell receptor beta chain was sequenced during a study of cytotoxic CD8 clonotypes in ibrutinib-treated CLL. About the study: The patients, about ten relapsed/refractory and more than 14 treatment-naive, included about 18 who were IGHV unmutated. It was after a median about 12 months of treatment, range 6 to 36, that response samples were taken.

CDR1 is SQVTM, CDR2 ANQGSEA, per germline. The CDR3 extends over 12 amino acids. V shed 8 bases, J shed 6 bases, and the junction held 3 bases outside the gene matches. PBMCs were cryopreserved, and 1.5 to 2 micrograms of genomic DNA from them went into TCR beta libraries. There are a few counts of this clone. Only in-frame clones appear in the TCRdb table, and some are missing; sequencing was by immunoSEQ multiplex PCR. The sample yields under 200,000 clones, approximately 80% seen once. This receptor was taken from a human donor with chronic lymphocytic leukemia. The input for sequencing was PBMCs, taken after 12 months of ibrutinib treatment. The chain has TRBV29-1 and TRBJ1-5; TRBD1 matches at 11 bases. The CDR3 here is CSTGTGGQPQHF. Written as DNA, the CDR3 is TGCAGCACCGGGACAGGGGGTCAGCCCCAGCATTTT.